Given below is one T cell receptor (beta chain) in context. This clone's antigen is unknown. Per-nucleotide qualities are absent, and no much larger clonotype sits a single base away. These data originate in a study of blood T cell repertoires in COVID-19 (dated by TCRdb to 2018 to 2020). Turning to the overall study: Collaborator samples came from the United States, Italy and Spain and covered acute and convalescent phases of COVID-19. The material from the prospective study consisted of cDNA or gDNA derived from T cells, B-cell-depleted T cells, or PBMCs. The dataset comprised deeply sampled blood TCRbeta repertoires from subjects exposed to, actively infected with, or recovered from COVID-19. The repertoires were made available in a free public database intended to serve as a resource for research on the immune response to SARS-CoV-2. Samples came from the ongoing ImmuneRACE study (first 160 participants) plus 1,254 subjects from 6 global collaborators. The sample metadata nearly always contained a de-identified subject ID, COVID-19 status, age in years and sex. HLA class I and class II types, where available, came from metadata supplied by the sample provider rather than from assay-based typing.

One collaborating source in Seattle enrolled patients during active infection and followed them longitudinally through the course of disease. The collaborating institutions used their own protocols to collect whole blood in K2EDTA tubes. For TCRbeta analysis, collaborator samples were shipped as frozen whole blood, as isolated PBMCs, or as DNA extracted from either sample type. Summary of the overall study and its limitations: Clinical and demographic metadata were provided uncurated, with the amount varying by source and participant.

TCRbeta CDR3 regions were amplified from genomic DNA using the immunoSEQ Assay, a bias-controlled multiplex PCR. As for how the authors treated the data: Within the assay, amplification of reference gene primers was used to estimate how many nucleated cells each sample contained. To quantify the absolute abundance of each unique TCRbeta CDR3 rearrangement, sequence reads were collapsed and filtered. For each sample, productive Simpson clonality was calculated by taking the square root of Simpson's diversity index across productive rearrangements. The source is immuneACCESS, and TCRdb retained only in-frame sequences with V and J called. Part of the clones is not carried over; for the studies checked, unresolved V genes explain less than half of this, and the remainder is unexplained. V and J calls and clone size are those listed in that table; D and trimming were worked out from the DNA. This sample lists around 290,000 clones; roughly 92% were detected once. The ten largest clones represent roughly 2.3% of the sample.

CDR1 and CDR2, looked up from the germline V gene (reference sequence), are SSHAT and FNYEAQ. There are 15 amino acids in the CDR3, from cysteine to phenylalanine inclusive. The read is trimmed to its CDR3 DNA, 45 bases read in frame from base 1. At the junction V is shortened by 2 bases and J by 7 bases, with 15 bases in between. The sample consisted of peripheral blood. This TCR was sampled from a woman under 40 with COVID-19, enrolled during active disease. Recombination linked TRBV7-7 to TRBJ2-1, with a weak D call of TRBD2 (7 bases match). The DNA reads TGTGCCAGCAGCTTAAGGGAGGGGGGGCGGAATGAGCAGTTCTTC. Its translation reads: CASSLREGGRNEQFF. The variable domain in full, with residues beyond the CDR3 obtained from the reference TRBV7-7 and TRBJ2-1 genes, is GAGVSQSPRYKVTKRGQDVTLRCDPISSHATLYWYQQALGQGPEFLTYFNYEAQPDKSGLPSDRFSAERPEGSISTLTIQRTEQRDSAMYRCASSLREGGRNEQFFGPGTRLTVL.